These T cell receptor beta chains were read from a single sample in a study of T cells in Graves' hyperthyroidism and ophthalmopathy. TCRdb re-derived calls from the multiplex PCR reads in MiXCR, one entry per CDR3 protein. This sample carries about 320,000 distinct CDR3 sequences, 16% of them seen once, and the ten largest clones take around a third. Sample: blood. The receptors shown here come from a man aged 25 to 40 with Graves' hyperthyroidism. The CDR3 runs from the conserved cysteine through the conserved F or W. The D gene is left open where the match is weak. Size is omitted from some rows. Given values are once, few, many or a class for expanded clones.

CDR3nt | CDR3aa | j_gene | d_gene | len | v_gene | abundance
TGTGCCAGCAGCCAAGAAATGAGAACCTACGAGCAGTACTTC | CASSQEMRTYEQYF | TRBJ2-7 | - | 14 | TRBV3-1 | many
TGTGCCAGCGGCGATACACCAAACAAAAACATTCAGTACTTC | CASGDTPNKNIQYF | TRBJ2-4 | - | 14 | TRBV6-1 | many
TGCAGCGTGGCCGGAGGTGGCGGCGGTGAAGGCTACACCTTC | CSVAGGGGGEGYTF | TRBJ1-2 | - | 14 | TRBV29-1 | -
TGTGCCAGCAGCGCAGCAGGGGCAGAAGAGGAGACCCAGTACTTC | CASSAAGAEEETQYF | TRBJ2-5 | - | 15 | TRBV13 | few
TGTGCCACCAATGTCGGACAGGCACTAGGGGAGACCCAGTACTTC | CATNVGQALGETQYF | TRBJ2-5 | TRBD1 | 15 | TRBV15 | few
TGTGCCAGCGGCGGTGGCAGGGGACCCTCTGGAAACACCATATATTTT | CASGGGRGPSGNTIYF | TRBJ1-3 | - | 16 | TRBV6-1 | -
TGCAGTGCTAGTATAGGAGGGAACACCGGGGAGCTGTTTTTT | CSASIGGNTGELFF | TRBJ2-2 | - | 14 | TRBV20-1 | -
TGTGCCAGCAGCGTCACAGGGATGCCCTACGAGCAGTACTTC | CASSVTGMPYEQYF | TRBJ2-7 | - | 14 | TRBV9 | -
TGCAGTGCTGTGAATAGCGGGAGAGATAGCAATGAGCAGTTCTTC | CSAVNSGRDSNEQFF | TRBJ2-1 | TRBD2 | 15 | TRBV20-1 | many
TGTGCCAGCAGAACTAGCGGTGTCTCAAATGAGCAGTTCTTC | CASRTSGVSNEQFF | TRBJ2-1 | TRBD2 | 14 | TRBV28 | many
TGTGCCAGCAGTCCTCCGGGACTACCAAACCTCAATGAGCAGTTCTTC | CASSPPGLPNLNEQFF | TRBJ2-1 | TRBD2 | 16 | TRBV12-3/TRBV12-4 | few
TGTGCCAGCAGTTTAGGGGGTTCCGAGCAGTACTTC | CASSLGGSEQYF | TRBJ2-7 | - | 12 | TRBV27 | many
TGTGCCAGCACCATACTAGCGGGTATATACAATGAGCAGTTCTTC | CASTILAGIYNEQFF | TRBJ2-1 | TRBD2 | 15 | TRBV28 | few
TGCAGTGCTCACAAAAGCGGCACTGAAGCTTTCTTT | CSAHKSGTEAFF | TRBJ1-1 | - | 12 | TRBV20-1 | -
TGTGCCAGCAGACGGGGCGAAGGACTCTATGGCTACACCTTC | CASRRGEGLYGYTF | TRBJ1-2 | - | 14 | TRBV6-2/TRBV6-3 | -
TGTGCCAGCAGCACGACTAGCGGAACGAGCACCGGGGAGCTGTTTTTT | CASSTTSGTSTGELFF | TRBJ2-2 | TRBD2 | 16 | TRBV12-3/TRBV12-4 | -
TGTGCCTGGAGGGTAGGGCCCCAAGAGACCCAGTACTTC | CAWRVGPQETQYF | TRBJ2-5 | - | 13 | TRBV30 | many
TGTGCCAGCAGTTTTATTATTTTGGGGAGCACCGGGGAGCTGTTTTTT | CASSFIILGSTGELFF | TRBJ2-2 | - | 16 | TRBV28 | many
TGTGCCAGTAGTCCGACCGGGACTAGCGGCAATGAGCAGTTCTTC | CASSPTGTSGNEQFF | TRBJ2-1 | TRBD2 | 15 | TRBV19 | many
TGTGCCAGCAGCCCAAGACAGGGGGTATCTCGCAATGAGCAGTTCTTC | CASSPRQGVSRNEQFF | TRBJ2-1 | TRBD1 | 16 | TRBV7-2 | many
TGTGCCTGGACTCCGGACAGCCATCAGCCCCAGCATTTT | CAWTPDSHQPQHF | TRBJ1-5 | - | 13 | TRBV30 | many
TGTGCCAGCAGCTTAAGCGGTGGGGGGACAGATACGCAGTATTTT | CASSLSGGGTDTQYF | TRBJ2-3 | - | 15 | TRBV11-1 | few
TGTGCCAGTAGTGGAAGGACCAGATACTATGGCTACACCTTC | CASSGRTRYYGYTF | TRBJ1-2 | - | 14 | TRBV19 | -
TGTGCCAGCAGTGTCTCCGGGACTAGCGGATTCTACGAGCAGTACTTC | CASSVSGTSGFYEQYF | TRBJ2-7 | TRBD2 | 16 | TRBV27 | many
TGTGCCAGCAGCCAAGGGTACCAAAATTCACCCCTCCACTTT | CASSQGYQNSPLHF | TRBJ1-6 | - | 14 | TRBV3-1 | few
TGTGCCAGCAGCCAGAGGATGGTCGGGGAAAAACTGTTTTTT | CASSQRMVGEKLFF | TRBJ1-4 | - | 14 | TRBV3-1 | -
TGTGCCAGCAGTTACGCACAGGGGTGGAATGAGCAGTTCTTC | CASSYAQGWNEQFF | TRBJ2-1 | TRBD1 | 14 | TRBV6-5 | many
TGCAGTGCTAAACGGCCCTCGCCCAGGAATGAGCAGTTCTTC | CSAKRPSPRNEQFF | TRBJ2-1 | - | 14 | TRBV20-1 | few
TGTGCCATCAAACTAGCGGGAGGCGATGAGCAGTTCTTC | CAIKLAGGDEQFF | TRBJ2-1 | TRBD2 | 13 | TRBV10-3 | -
TGTGCCAGCAGCCAAGAGAGCCCAAGGACTAGCGGTGCCGATGAGCAGTTCTTC | CASSQESPRTSGADEQFF | TRBJ2-1 | TRBD2 | 18 | TRBV3-1 | few